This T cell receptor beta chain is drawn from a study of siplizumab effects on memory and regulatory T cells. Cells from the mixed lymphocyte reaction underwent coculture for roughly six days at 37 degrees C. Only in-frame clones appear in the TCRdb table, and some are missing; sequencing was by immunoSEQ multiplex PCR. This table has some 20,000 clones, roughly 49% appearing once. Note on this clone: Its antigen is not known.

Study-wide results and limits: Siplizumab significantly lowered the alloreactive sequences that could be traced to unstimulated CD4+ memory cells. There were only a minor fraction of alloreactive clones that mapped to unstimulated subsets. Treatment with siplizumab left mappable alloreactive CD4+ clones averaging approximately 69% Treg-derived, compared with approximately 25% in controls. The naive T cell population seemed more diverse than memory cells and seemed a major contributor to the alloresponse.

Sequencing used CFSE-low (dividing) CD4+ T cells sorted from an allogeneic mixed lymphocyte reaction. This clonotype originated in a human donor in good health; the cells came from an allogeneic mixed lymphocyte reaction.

The chain's CDR3 is CASSVVSAGDGYTF. The DNA for the CDR3 is TGTGCCAGCAGCGTAGTATCGGCAGGGGATGGCTACACCTTC. The rearrangement links TRBV9 to TRBJ1-2; tentatively, D is TRBD1 (6 bases). Germline CDR1 reads SGDLS; CDR2 reads YYNGEE. V lost 0 bases and J lost 6, with 12 bases in between. The CDR3 runs 14 residues.